This paragraph covers one TCR beta chain sequence. Its matching antigen is unknown. The data are from a study of shared clonotypes between healthy human individuals. General study findings and limits: It was only blood that was sampled, and tissue repertoires likely differ. For sorted subsets, rarefaction showed incomplete sequencing despite large depth. Non-shared clonotypes displayed generation probabilities falling below those of clonotypes present in all four donors.

Every subset's genomic DNA went evenly onto several immunoSEQ plates. The repertoire was sequenced with immunoSEQ multiplex PCR; TCRdb's copy has only in-frame clones and lacks some. In the table there are fewer than 2.5 million clones, under 95% of which are singletons. The CDR3 is 16 amino acids. J gave up 5 bases and V 3 bases, and 4 bases lay outside the gene matches. Germline loops: CDR1 KGHSH, CDR2 LQKENI. The clonotype comes from a young man in good health. Some clones in this sample may be carry-over from other donors' samples. The chain is built from TRBV18 and TRBJ2-3, with TRBD2 identical over 14 bases. Sequencing used naive CD4+ T cells from PBMCs. The sample's subset: CD45RA+ positively selected. As DNA, the CDR3 is TGTGCCAGCTCACCCGGACTAGCGGGAGGAGGAGATACGCAGTATTTT. This codes for CASSPGLAGGGDTQYF. The full variable domain, its missing parts supplied by reference TRBV18 and TRBJ2-3, is NAGVMQNPRHLVRRRGQEARLRCSPMKGHSHVYWYRQLPEEGLKFMVYLQKENIIDESGMPKERFSAEFPKEGPSILRIQQVVRGDSAAYFCASSPGLAGGGDTQYFGPGTRLTVL.